This is a list of T cell receptor beta chains from one sample in a study of Ad26.COV2.S vaccination and SARS-CoV-2 variants. Sequenced by immunoSEQ multiplex PCR; TCRdb stores in-frame clones only, minus some. This table holds approximately 410,000 clones, roughly 90% found once. Sequences were derived from peripheral blood, sampled in a trial of Ad26.COV2.S vaccine versus placebo. The receptor source for this set is a person aged 18-60 years who received the Ad26.COV2.S COVID-19 vaccine or a placebo. Both conserved end residues are part of each CDR3. D genes are given only for firm matches. The listing skips clone size in some rows; elsewhere it reads once, few, many or a size class.

j_call | d_call | v_call | clone_size | cdr3_nt | cdr3_aa
TRBJ2-4 | . | TRBV19 | . | TGTGCCAGTAGTATTCAGACACTAGCCAAAAACATTCAGTACTTC | CASSIQTLAKNIQYF
TRBJ2-1 | TRBD2 | TRBV13 | . | TGTGCCAGCAGCTTCTTCGCGGGGGGAACCAATGAGCAGTTCTTC | CASSFFAGGTNEQFF
TRBJ2-7 | TRBD1 | TRBV10-3 | . | TGTGCCATCAGCCCCCGACAGGGGCCAGGGGAGGAGCAGTACTTC | CAISPRQGPGEEQYF
TRBJ1-1 | . | TRBV29-1 | . | TGCAGCCCAGTACTGGGGGCGGGAAACACTGAAGCTTTCTTT | CSPVLGAGNTEAFF
TRBJ2-7 | . | TRBV11-2 | . | TGTGCCAGCAGCTTAGATGGGCAGGGACGTTACGAGCAGTACTTC | CASSLDGQGRYEQYF
TRBJ2-7 | . | TRBV5-6 | . | TGTGCCAGCAGCTCCCCCAGGGCCTACGAGCAGTACTTC | CASSSPRAYEQYF
TRBJ2-3 | . | TRBV6-5 | . | TGTGCCAGCAGGGTACCAGGGGTAGATACGCAGTATTTT | CASRVPGVDTQYF
TRBJ2-3 | . | TRBV15 | . | TGTGCCACCAGCAGGAGCCGGGATACGCAGTATTTT | CATSRSRDTQYF
TRBJ1-1 | . | TRBV7-2 | few | TGTGCCAGCAGCTTCTGGGACGGGAGTCGAGGGACTGAAGCTTTCTTT | CASSFWDGSRGTEAFF
TRBJ2-7 | . | TRBV7-2 | few | TGTGCCAGCAGCCTACCCCGGAGGAACTCCCGCTCCTACGAGCAGTACTTC | CASSLPRRNSRSYEQYF
TRBJ1-2 | . | TRBV7-3 | . | TGTGCCAGCAGCTTAACCTCCACCTATGGCTACACCTTC | CASSLTSTYGYTF
TRBJ1-4 | . | TRBV28 | . | TGTGCCAGCAGTTTACGAAGGGGAGAGGATGAAAAACTGTTTTTT | CASSLRRGEDEKLFF
TRBJ1-5 | . | TRBV7-2 | . | TGTGCCAGCAGCTTAGATAGCAATCAGCCCCAGCATTTT | CASSLDSNQPQHF
TRBJ1-2 | . | TRBV4-3 | . | TGCGCCAGCAGCCTAATACCGGACAGCCAAAACTATGGCTACACCTTC | CASSLIPDSQNYGYTF
TRBJ1-2 | . | TRBV12-3/TRBV12-4 | . | TGTGCCAGCAAAGATCAGGGTTACTATGGCTACACCTTC | CASKDQGYYGYTF
TRBJ1-6 | . | TRBV5-1 | . | TGCGCCAGCAGCTTGGAACAGGGATATTCACCCCTCCACTTT | CASSLEQGYSPLHF
TRBJ2-3 | TRBD1 | TRBV7-2 | once | TGTGCCAGCAGCTTTCGGACAGGCCTCACAGATACGCAGTATTTT | CASSFRTGLTDTQYF
TRBJ1-5 | . | TRBV5-3 | . | TGTGCCAGAAGCATTTCAGCCGCCAATCAGCCCCAGCATTTT | CARSISAANQPQHF
TRBJ2-1 | . | TRBV21-1 | . | TGTGCCAGCAGCAAAAAAAGCCCTTCGGGACAGGGCCCGAACAATGAGCAGTTCTTC | CASSKKSPSGQGPNNEQFF
TRBJ2-3 | . | TRBV14 | . | TGTGCCAGCAGCACCCGGCGACCCCCGGGCGTAAGCACAGATACGCAGTATTTT | CASSTRRPPGVSTDTQYF
TRBJ2-3 | . | TRBV7-8 | . | TGTGCCAGCAGCTCCTGGGGGCAGTACACAGATACGCAGTATTTT | CASSSWGQYTDTQYF
TRBJ2-7 | . | TRBV5-1 | once | TGCGCCAGCAGCTTGGAACCCGGACCTTTTGGCGAGCAGTACTTC | CASSLEPGPFGEQYF
TRBJ2-7 | . | TRBV11-2 | few | TGTGCCAGCAGTAAGGGAGTGGCCAGCCCGGCGAGAGAGCAGTACTTC | CASSKGVASPAREQYF
TRBJ2-3 | . | TRBV15 | . | TGTGCCACCAGCAGAGGGGTCGGGGGTAGCACAGATACGCAGTATTTT | CATSRGVGGSTDTQYF
TRBJ1-1 | . | TRBV7-3 | few | TGTGCCAGCAGCTTAAGCGGTAGCACTGAAGCTTTCTTT | CASSLSGSTEAFF
TRBJ1-2 | . | TRBV5-1 | . | TGCGCCAGCAGCTTGGCCGGGACGGGAATATATGGCTACACCTTC | CASSLAGTGIYGYTF
TRBJ2-2 | . | TRBV13 | . | TGTGCCAGCAGCTCGTATGACAGGTTGGACTACGGGGAGCTGTTTTTT | CASSSYDRLDYGELFF
TRBJ2-5 | . | TRBV11-2 | . | TGTGCCAGCAGCCCTCTCGGTAGCCTTCGTGGCCAAGAGACCCAGTACTTC | CASSPLGSLRGQETQYF